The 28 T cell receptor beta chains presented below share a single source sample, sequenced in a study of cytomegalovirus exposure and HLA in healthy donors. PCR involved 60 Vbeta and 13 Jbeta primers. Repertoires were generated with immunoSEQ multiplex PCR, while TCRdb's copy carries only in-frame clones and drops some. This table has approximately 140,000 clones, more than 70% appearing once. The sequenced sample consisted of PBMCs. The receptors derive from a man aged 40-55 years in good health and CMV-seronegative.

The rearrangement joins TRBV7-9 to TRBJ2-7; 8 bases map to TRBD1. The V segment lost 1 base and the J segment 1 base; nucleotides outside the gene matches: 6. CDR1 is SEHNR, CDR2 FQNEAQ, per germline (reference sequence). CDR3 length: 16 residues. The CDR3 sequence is CASSLVGQGSSYEQYF. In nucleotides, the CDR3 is TGTGCCAGCAGCTTAGTCGGACAGGGAAGTTCCTACGAGCAGTACTTC.

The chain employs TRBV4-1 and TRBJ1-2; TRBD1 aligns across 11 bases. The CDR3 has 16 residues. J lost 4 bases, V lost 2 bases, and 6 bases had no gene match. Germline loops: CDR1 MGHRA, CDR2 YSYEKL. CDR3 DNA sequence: TGCGCCAGCAGCCAACCCCGGGACAGGGGGGGCTATGGCTACACCTTC. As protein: CASSQPRDRGGYGYTF.

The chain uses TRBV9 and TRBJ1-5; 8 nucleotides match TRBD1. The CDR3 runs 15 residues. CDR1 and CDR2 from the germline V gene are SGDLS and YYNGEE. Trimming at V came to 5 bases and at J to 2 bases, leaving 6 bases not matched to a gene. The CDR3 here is CASSQGAGGNQPQHF. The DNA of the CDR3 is TGTGCCAGCAGTCAGGGGGCGGGAGGCAATCAGCCCCAGCATTTT.

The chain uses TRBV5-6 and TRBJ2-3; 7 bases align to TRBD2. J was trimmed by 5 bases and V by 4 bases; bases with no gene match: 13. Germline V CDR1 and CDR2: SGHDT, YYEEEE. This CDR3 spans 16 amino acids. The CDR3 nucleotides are TGTGCCAGCAGCCCTACACTTTTGGCGGGGGAAGATACGCAGTATTTT. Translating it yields CASSPTLLAGEDTQYF.

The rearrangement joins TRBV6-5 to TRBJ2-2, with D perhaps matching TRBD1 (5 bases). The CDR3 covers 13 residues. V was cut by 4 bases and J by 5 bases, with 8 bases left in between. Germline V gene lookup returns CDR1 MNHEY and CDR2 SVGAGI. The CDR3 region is CASSSPGTGELFF. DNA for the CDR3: TGTGCCAGCAGTTCCCCAGGGACCGGGGAGCTGTTTTTT.

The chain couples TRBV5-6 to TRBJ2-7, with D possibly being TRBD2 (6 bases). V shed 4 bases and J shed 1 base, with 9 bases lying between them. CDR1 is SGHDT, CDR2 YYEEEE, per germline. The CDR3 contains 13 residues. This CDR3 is CASSTGLSYEQYF. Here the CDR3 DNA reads TGTGCCAGCAGCACGGGACTTTCCTACGAGCAGTACTTC.

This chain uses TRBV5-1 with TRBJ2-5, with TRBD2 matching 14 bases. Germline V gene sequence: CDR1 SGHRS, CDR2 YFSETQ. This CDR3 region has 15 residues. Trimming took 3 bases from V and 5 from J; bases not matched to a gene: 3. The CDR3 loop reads CASSSWTSGGETQYF. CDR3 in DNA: TGCGCCAGCAGCTCCTGGACTAGCGGGGGGGAGACCCAGTACTTC.

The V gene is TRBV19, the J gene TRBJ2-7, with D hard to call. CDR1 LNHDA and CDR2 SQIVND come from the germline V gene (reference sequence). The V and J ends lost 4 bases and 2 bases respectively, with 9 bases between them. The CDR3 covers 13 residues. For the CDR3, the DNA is TGTGCCAGTAGTACGGTCCCCGCCTACGAGCAGTACTTC. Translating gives CASSTVPAYEQYF.

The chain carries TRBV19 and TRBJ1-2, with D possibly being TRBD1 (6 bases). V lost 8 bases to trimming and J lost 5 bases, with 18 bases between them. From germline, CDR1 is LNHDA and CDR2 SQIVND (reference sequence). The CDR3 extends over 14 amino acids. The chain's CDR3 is CASGVPRGRYGYTF. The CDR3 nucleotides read TGTGCCAGTGGTGTACCCAGGGGAAGATATGGCTACACCTTC.

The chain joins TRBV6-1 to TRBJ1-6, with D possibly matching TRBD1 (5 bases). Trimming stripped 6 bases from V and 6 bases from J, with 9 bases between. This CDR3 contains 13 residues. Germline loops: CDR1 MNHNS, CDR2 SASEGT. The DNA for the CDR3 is TGTGCCAGCAGCACAGGAATTAATTCACCCCTCCACTTT. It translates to CASSTGINSPLHF.

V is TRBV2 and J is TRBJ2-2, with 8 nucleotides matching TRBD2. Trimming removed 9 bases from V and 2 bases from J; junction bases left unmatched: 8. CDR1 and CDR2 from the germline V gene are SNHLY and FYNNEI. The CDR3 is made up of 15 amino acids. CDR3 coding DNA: TGTGCCAGTGGTCGGGCGGGGGGAAACACCGGGGAGCTGTTTTTT. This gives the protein CASGRAGGNTGELFF.

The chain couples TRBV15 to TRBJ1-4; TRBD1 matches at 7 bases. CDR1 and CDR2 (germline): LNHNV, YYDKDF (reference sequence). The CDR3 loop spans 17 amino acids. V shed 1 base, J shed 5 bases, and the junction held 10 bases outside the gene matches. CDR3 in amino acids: CATSRALGGAGNEKLFF. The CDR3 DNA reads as TGTGCCACCAGCAGAGCCTTAGGGGGCGCAGGGAATGAAAAACTGTTTTTT.

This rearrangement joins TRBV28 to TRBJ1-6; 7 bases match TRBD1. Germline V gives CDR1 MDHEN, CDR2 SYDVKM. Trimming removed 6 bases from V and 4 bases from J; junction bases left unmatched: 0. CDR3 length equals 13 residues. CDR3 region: CASRTGYNSPLHF. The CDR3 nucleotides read TGTGCCAGCAGGACAGGGTATAATTCACCCCTCCACTTT.

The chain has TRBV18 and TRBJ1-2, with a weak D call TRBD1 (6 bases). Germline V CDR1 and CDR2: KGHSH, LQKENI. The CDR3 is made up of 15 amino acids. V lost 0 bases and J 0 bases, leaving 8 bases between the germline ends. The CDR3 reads CASSPPRTANYGYTF. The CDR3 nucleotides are TGTGCCAGCTCACCACCAAGGACAGCTAACTATGGCTACACCTTC.

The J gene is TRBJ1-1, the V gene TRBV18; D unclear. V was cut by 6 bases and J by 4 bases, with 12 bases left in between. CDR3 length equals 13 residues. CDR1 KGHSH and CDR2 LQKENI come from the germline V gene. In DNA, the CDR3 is TGTGCCAGCTCTTTTAGCTTGGGCACTGAAGCTTTCTTT. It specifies CASSFSLGTEAFF.

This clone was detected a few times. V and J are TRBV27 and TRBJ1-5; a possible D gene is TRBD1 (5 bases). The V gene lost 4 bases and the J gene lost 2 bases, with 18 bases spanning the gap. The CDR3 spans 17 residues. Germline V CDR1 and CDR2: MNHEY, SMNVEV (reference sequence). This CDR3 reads CASSSTSGGFGNQPQHF. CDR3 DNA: TGTGCCAGCAGTTCGACCAGTGGGGGGTTTGGCAATCAGCCCCAGCATTTT.

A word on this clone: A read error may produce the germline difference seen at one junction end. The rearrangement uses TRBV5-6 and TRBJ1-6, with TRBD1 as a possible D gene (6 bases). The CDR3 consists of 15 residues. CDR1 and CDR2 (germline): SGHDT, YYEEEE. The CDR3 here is CAGSLGPDRNSPLHF. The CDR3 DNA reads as TGTGCCGGCAGCTTGGGTCCGGACAGAAATTCACCCCTCCACTTT. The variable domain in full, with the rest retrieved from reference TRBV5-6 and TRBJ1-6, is DAGVTQSPTHLIKTRGQQVTLRCSPKSGHDTVSWYQQALGQGPQFIFQYYEEEERQRGNFPDRFSGHQFPNYSSELNVNALLLGDSALYLCAGSLGPDRNSPLHFGNGTRLTVT.

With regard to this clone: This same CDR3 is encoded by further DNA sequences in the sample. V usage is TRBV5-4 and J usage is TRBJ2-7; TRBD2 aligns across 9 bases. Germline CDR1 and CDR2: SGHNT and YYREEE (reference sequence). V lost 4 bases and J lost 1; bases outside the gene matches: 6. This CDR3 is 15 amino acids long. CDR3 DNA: TGTGCCAGCAGCAGGGGACTAGCAGGGTCCTACGAGCAGTACTTC. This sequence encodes CASSRGLAGSYEQYF.

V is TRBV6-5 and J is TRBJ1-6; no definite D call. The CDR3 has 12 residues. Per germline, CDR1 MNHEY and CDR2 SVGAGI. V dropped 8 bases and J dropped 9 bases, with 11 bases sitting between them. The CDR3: CASSDFASPLHF. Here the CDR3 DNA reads TGTGCCAGCTCGGACTTCGCTTCACCCCTCCACTTT.

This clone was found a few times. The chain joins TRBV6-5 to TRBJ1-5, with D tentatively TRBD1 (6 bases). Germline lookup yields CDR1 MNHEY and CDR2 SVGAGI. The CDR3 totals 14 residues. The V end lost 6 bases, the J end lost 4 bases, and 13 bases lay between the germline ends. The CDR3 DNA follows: TGTGCCAGCAGACGCGACAGGTCTAATCAGCCCCAGCATTTT. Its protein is CASRRDRSNQPQHF.

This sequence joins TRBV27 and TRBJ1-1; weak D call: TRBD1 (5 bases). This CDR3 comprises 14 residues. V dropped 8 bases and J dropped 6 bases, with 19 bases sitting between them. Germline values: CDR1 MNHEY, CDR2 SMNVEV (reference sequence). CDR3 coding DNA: TGTGCCAGCGGACCGGGACTCCGTACCGCTGAAGCTTTCTTT. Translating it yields CASGPGLRTAEAFF.

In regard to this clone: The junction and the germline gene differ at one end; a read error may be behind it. Written as DNA, the CDR3 is TGTGCCAGCAGCTTCGGGGGATGGGAACGCACCGGGGAGCTGCTTTTT. It translates to CASSFGGWERTGELLF. V usage is TRBV7-8 and J usage is TRBJ2-2; possibly TRBD2 for D (6 bases). The CDR3 is 16 amino acids. Germline values: CDR1 SGHVS, CDR2 FQNEAQ.

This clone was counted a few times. The CDR3: CASRDKWGTEAFF. As DNA, the CDR3 is TGTGCCAGCAGGGACAAATGGGGCACTGAAGCTTTCTTT. This sequence joins TRBV2 and TRBJ1-1; tentative D call: TRBD1 (5 bases). The CDR3 extends over 13 amino acids. Germline V gene lookup returns CDR1 SNHLY and CDR2 FYNNEI. Trimming shortened V by 6 bases and J by 4 bases, and 12 bases separated the two germline ends.

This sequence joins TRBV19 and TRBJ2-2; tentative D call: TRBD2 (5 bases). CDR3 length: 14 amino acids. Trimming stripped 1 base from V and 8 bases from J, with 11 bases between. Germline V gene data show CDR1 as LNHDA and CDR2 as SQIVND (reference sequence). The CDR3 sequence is CASSIGLRGGELFF. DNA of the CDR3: TGTGCCAGTAGTATAGGCCTTCGCGGGGGGGAGCTGTTTTTT.

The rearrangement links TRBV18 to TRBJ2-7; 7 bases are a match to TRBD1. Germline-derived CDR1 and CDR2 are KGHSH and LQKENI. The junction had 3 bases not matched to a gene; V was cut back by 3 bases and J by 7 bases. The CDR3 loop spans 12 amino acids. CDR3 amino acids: CASSPKQGEQYF. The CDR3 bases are TGTGCCAGCTCACCCAAACAGGGGGAGCAGTACTTC.

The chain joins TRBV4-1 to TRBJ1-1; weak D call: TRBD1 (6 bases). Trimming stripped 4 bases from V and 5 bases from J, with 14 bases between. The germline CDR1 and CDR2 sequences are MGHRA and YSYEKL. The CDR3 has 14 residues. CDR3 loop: CASSPDRTQTEAFF. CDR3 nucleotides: TGCGCCAGCAGCCCCGACAGGACGCAGACTGAAGCTTTCTTT.

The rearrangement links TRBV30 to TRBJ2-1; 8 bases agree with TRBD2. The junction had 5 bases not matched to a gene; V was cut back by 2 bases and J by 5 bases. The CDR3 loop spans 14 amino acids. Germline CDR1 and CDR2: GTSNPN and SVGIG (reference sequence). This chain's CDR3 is CAWSKAGAHNEQFF. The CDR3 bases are TGTGCCTGGAGTAAAGCGGGGGCCCACAATGAGCAGTTCTTC.

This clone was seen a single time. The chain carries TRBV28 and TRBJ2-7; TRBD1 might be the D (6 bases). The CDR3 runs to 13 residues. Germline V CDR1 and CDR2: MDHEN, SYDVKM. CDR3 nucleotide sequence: TGTGCTGACTCGATCAGGGGCACCTACGAGCAGTACTTC. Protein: CADSIRGTYEQYF.